Listed below are T cell receptor beta chains from one sample, sequenced in a study of blood T cell repertoires in COVID-19. Only in-frame clones appear in the TCRdb table, and some are missing; sequencing was by immunoSEQ multiplex PCR. Of roughly 80,000 clones in the sample, nearly 90% were seen once. Source material: peripheral blood. Receptor source: a woman older than 75 with acute or convalescent COVID-19. The CDR3 runs from the conserved cysteine through the conserved F or W. The order of the fields is J gene, D gene, V gene, clone size, CDR3 protein, CDR3 DNA. A D gene is named only where the DNA matches it firmly. Rows give clone size only sometimes, using once, few, many, or a class for an expanded clone.

TRBJ1-3 . TRBV4-3 . CASSQDGGVAGNTIYF TGCGCCAGCAGCCAAGATGGGGGGGTCGCTGGAAACACCATATATTTT
TRBJ1-4 . TRBV4-1 . CASSQEGVNEKLFF TGCGCCAGCAGCCAAGAGGGCGTTAATGAAAAACTGTTTTTT
TRBJ2-7 . TRBV7-6 . CASSLLPGPGNYEQYF TGTGCCAGCAGCTTACTCCCAGGACCCGGGAACTACGAGCAGTACTTC
TRBJ1-1 . TRBV7-9 . CASSPVGRTEAFF TGTGCCAGCAGCCCCGTTGGGAGGACTGAAGCTTTCTTT
TRBJ2-1 . TRBV20-1 . CSAARNEQFF TGCAGTGCTGCGCGCAATGAGCAGTTCTTC
TRBJ1-5 . TRBV18 . CASSQDEALRPQHF TGTGCCAGCTCACAGGATGAGGCACTACGGCCCCAGCATTTT
TRBJ2-7 . TRBV3-1/TRBV3-2 . CASSSSIYEQYF TGTGCCAGCAGCTCATCAATCTACGAGCAGTACTTC
TRBJ1-2 . TRBV5-1 few CASSLGQTSYGYTF TGCGCCAGCAGCTTGGGACAGACCTCGTATGGCTACACCTTC
TRBJ2-5 . TRBV28 once CASSPRETQYF TGTGCCAGCAGCCCACGGGAGACCCAGTACTTC
TRBJ1-3 . TRBV5-6 . CASSLSLSGIGGNTIYF TGTGCCAGCAGCTTGTCACTTTCCGGGATAGGGGGAAACACCATATATTTT
TRBJ1-2 . TRBV20-1 . CSARRGQGYTF TGCAGTGCTAGAAGGGGACAAGGCTACACCTTC
TRBJ1-4 . TRBV4-2 . CASSQGGAGVATNEKLFF TGTGCCAGCAGCCAAGGAGGAGCAGGGGTTGCAACTAATGAAAAACTGTTTTTT
TRBJ2-7 . TRBV4-3 . CASSQEGGLSYEQYF TGCGCCAGCAGCCAAGAGGGGGGGCTCTCCTACGAGCAGTACTTC
TRBJ1-3 . TRBV6-5 . CASRGGRSSGNTIYF TGTGCCAGCAGAGGAGGACGTTCCTCTGGAAACACCATATATTTT
TRBJ2-1 . TRBV19 . CASGPSYPRLDNEQFF TGTGCCAGTGGCCCTAGCTACCCTCGATTAGATAATGAGCAGTTCTTC
TRBJ1-1 . TRBV12-3/TRBV12-4 . CASSLRPNTEAFF TGTGCCAGCAGTTTGAGGCCGAACACTGAAGCTTTCTTT
TRBJ2-7 . TRBV7-9 . CASSFSGSTYEQYF TGTGCCAGCAGCTTTAGCGGATCCACCTACGAGCAGTACTTC
TRBJ1-1 . TRBV7-6 . CASSHLAEAFF TGTGCCAGCAGCCACTTGGCTGAAGCTTTCTTT
TRBJ2-3 . TRBV7-6 once CASSLAIRPGRSGTDTQYF TGTGCCAGCAGCTTAGCGATTCGCCCCGGGAGAAGCGGCACAGATACGCAGTATTTT
TRBJ1-5 . TRBV10-1 . CASSDPGLAIIMPQHF TGCGCCAGCAGCGACCCGGGACTAGCAATCATTATGCCCCAGCATTTT
TRBJ2-2 . TRBV7-7 . CASSPGPGAGELFF TGTGCTAGCAGTCCGGGACCGGGGGCCGGGGAGCTGTTTTTT
TRBJ2-7 TRBD1 TRBV5-1 few CASSLPGGNEQYF TGCGCCAGCAGCTTGCCAGGGGGCAACGAGCAGTACTTC
TRBJ2-3 . TRBV18 . CASSPRPGRTDTQYF TGTGCCAGCTCACCACGGCCTGGGCGCACAGATACGCAGTATTTT
TRBJ1-2 . TRBV6-4 . CASSENWAGSNGYTF TGTGCCAGCAGTGAAAATTGGGCAGGATCGAATGGCTACACCTTC
TRBJ1-2 . TRBV27 few CASSLISSGADFLSYGYTF TGTGCCAGCAGTTTAATCTCATCAGGGGCCGACTTCCTTTCCTATGGCTACACCTTC
TRBJ1-2 . TRBV3-1/TRBV3-2 . CASSLHTGFNWLGYTF TGTGCCAGCAGCCTCCACACAGGGTTCAATTGGCTTGGCTACACCTTC
TRBJ1-1 TRBD1 TRBV19 . CASSTDRDMNTEAFF TGTGCCAGTAGTACGGACAGGGACATGAACACTGAAGCTTTCTTT
TRBJ1-6 . TRBV18 . CATTPGPENNSPLHF TGTGCCACCACTCCAGGTCCGGAAAATAATTCACCCCTCCACTTT
TRBJ2-1 . TRBV4-3 . CASSRVAQLVFTYNEQFF TGCGCCAGCAGCCGAGTGGCCCAACTAGTATTCACCTACAATGAGCAGTTCTTC
TRBJ1-1 TRBD1 TRBV5-4 . CASSLDQGAGTEAFF TGTGCCAGCAGCTTGGATCAGGGGGCGGGCACTGAAGCTTTCTTT
TRBJ2-2 . TRBV7-2 . CASSPQGTLGELFF TGTGCCAGCAGCCCCCAGGGGACACTCGGGGAGCTGTTTTTT
TRBJ2-1 TRBD2 TRBV5-1 once CASSSIAGSSYNEQFF TGCGCCAGCAGCTCCATAGCGGGGAGCTCCTACAATGAGCAGTTCTTC
TRBJ2-1 TRBD1 TRBV2 . CASGTERGNEQFF TGTGCCAGCGGGACAGAGAGGGGTAATGAGCAGTTCTTC
TRBJ2-7 TRBD1 TRBV7-2 . CASSPRDRTYEQYF TGTGCCAGCAGCCCCCGGGACAGGACCTACGAGCAGTACTTC
TRBJ1-1 . TRBV6-5 . CASRRMNTEAFF TGTGCCAGCAGGAGGATGAACACTGAAGCTTTCTTT
TRBJ1-1 TRBD1 TRBV7-2 . CASSFSTSWGQGWTEAFF TGTGCCAGCAGCTTTTCAACCTCCTGGGGACAGGGGTGGACTGAAGCTTTCTTT
TRBJ1-5 TRBD1 TRBV7-2 . CASSLGGAGGLNQPQHF TGTGCCAGCAGCTTGGGGGGAGCAGGGGGCCTCAATCAGCCCCAGCATTTT
TRBJ1-1 . TRBV6-4 . CASSDSQGSEAFF TGTGCCAGCAGTGACTCACAGGGCTCTGAAGCTTTCTTT
TRBJ2-1 TRBD2 TRBV5-4 . CASRIGTSGNNEQFF TGTGCCAGCAGAATCGGGACTAGCGGAAACAATGAGCAGTTCTTC
TRBJ2-7 TRBD1 TRBV15 . CATSRETQGIYEQYF TGTGCCACCAGCAGAGAAACACAGGGGATATACGAGCAGTACTTC
TRBJ2-1 . TRBV12-3/TRBV12-4 once CASSLVSVNEQFF TGTGCCAGCAGTTTAGTGTCGGTTAATGAGCAGTTCTTC
TRBJ2-3 . TRBV11-2 . CASSLSQLTDTQYF TGTGCCAGCAGCTTGTCACAGCTCACAGATACGCAGTATTTT
TRBJ1-1 . TRBV18 . CASSPIQGLDTEAFF TGTGCCAGCTCCCCCATACAGGGTTTGGACACTGAAGCTTTCTTT
TRBJ1-5 . TRBV24-1 . CATANRVGQPQHF TGTGCCACCGCAAACAGGGTTGGTCAGCCCCAGCATTTT
TRBJ2-7 . TRBV29-1 . CSVEDPESHYEQYF TGCAGCGTTGAAGATCCCGAAAGCCACTACGAGCAGTACTTC
TRBJ2-7 TRBD2 TRBV6-2/TRBV6-3 . CASSYRTSGAWGYEQYF TGTGCCAGCAGTTACAGGACTAGCGGAGCTTGGGGCTACGAGCAGTACTTC
TRBJ1-1 . TRBV19 once CASSIPQRPSEAFF TGTGCCAGTAGTATTCCCCAGAGGCCCTCTGAAGCTTTCTTT
TRBJ1-4 TRBD1 TRBV25-1 . CASSANRGPNEKLFF TGTGCCAGCAGTGCTAACAGGGGGCCAAATGAAAAACTGTTTTTT
TRBJ2-5 . TRBV4-1 . CASSLLDTQETQYF TGCGCCAGCAGCCTCCTGGACACCCAAGAGACCCAGTACTTC
TRBJ2-7 . TRBV29-1 once CSVGASYEQYF TGCAGCGTTGGGGCCTCCTACGAGCAGTACTTC
TRBJ2-3 . TRBV7-9 . CASSFLSTDTQYF TGTGCCAGCAGCTTCCTTAGCACAGATACGCAGTATTTT
TRBJ1-2 . TRBV5-1 . CASSLSSQIGGYTF TGCGCCAGCAGCTTGTCTTCCCAGATTGGTGGCTACACCTTC
TRBJ1-1 TRBD1 TRBV11-1 . CASSLARTGSNTEAFF TGTGCCAGCAGCTTAGCCCGGACAGGATCGAACACTGAAGCTTTCTTT